This T cell receptor beta chain was sequenced during a study of blood T cell repertoires in COVID-19. Whole-study context: Specimens from acute and convalescent COVID-19 originated in the United States, Italy and Spain.

Germline V gives CDR1 SGHDT, CDR2 YYEEEE. This CDR3 has 17 amino acids. The V end lost 3 bases, the J end lost 0 bases, and 15 bases lay between the germline ends. In the study's own analysis: Reference gene primer amplification in the assay estimated nucleated cell counts. Method: immunoSEQ multiplex PCR; TCRdb's copy keeps in-frame clones and lacks some. For V, J and clone size, that table is used; D and trimming come from the DNA. The data hold 120,000 or so clones, with just under 90% observed a single time. The V gene is TRBV5-6, the J gene TRBJ1-4; D possibly corresponds to TRBD1 (6 bases). The sequence came from a woman aged 45-65 years with acute or convalescent COVID-19. The material sequenced was peripheral blood. In nucleotides, the CDR3 is TGTGCCAGCAGCTGGCCGGGGAGGGGGTCAACTAATGAAAAACTGTTTTTT. Amino acids: CASSWPGRGSTNEKLFF.